The next 12 T cell receptor beta chains were all read from a single sample in a study of blood T cells in healthy people across ages. Primed by a sample-barcoded 5' primer and a J-beta primer mix, a second PCR proceeded for 7 to 11 cycles. TCRdb re-called the 5' RACE reads with MiXCR, one entry per CDR3 protein. The sample records about 1,500,000 distinct CDR3 sequences, 42% being singletons. Sequencing was performed on blood. All receptors derive from a woman aged 18-29 years in good health.

The V and J genes are TRBV20-1 and TRBJ2-2, with D perhaps TRBD2 (5 bases). This CDR3 comprises 13 residues. Per germline, CDR1 DFQATT and CDR2 SNEGSKA (reference sequence). Trimming stripped 6 bases from V and 7 bases from J, with 15 bases between. The CDR3 region has the DNA TGCAGTGCCCGCTTGGGAGCCAACGGGGAGCTGTTTTTT. It translates to CSARLGANGELFF.

This clonotype has more than one count but fewer than ten. The V and J genes are TRBV21-1 and TRBJ1-1; the table gives TRBD1 as D, unverified against the DNA. TRBV21-1 is noted as a pseudogene. The length of the CDR3 is 15 residues. CDR3: CASSKVRQGVPEAFF. For the CDR3, the DNA is TGTGCCAGCAGCAAAGTCAGACAGGGAGTCCCTGAAGCTTTCTTT.

The J gene is TRBJ1-2, the V gene TRBV20-1, with D unclear. Germline CDR1 reads DFQATT; CDR2 reads SNEGSKA (reference sequence). The CDR3 runs to 14 residues. The V end lost 2 bases, the J end lost 2 bases, and 12 bases lay between the germline ends. CDR3 DNA: TGCAGTGCTAGAAGGACTGTGACCAACTATGGCTACACCTTC. Its protein product is CSARRTVTNYGYTF.

This clonotype occurred a few times. The chain couples TRBV29-1 to TRBJ2-5; 7 bases match TRBD1. This CDR3 spans 13 amino acids. CDR1 is SQVTM, CDR2 ANQGSEA, per germline. J was trimmed by 5 bases and V by 7 bases; bases with no gene match: 10. CDR3 coding DNA: TGCAGCGGGGGGACAGCCCTGGGGGAGACCCAGTACTTC. Amino acids: CSGGTALGETQYF.

A remark on this clonotype: At one boundary the junction diverges from the germline segment, which might be a read error. The V call is TRBV12-3 or TRBV12-4, the J call TRBJ2-6; 8 positions match TRBD1. The CDR3 is 17 amino acids. The CDR3 protein is CASSPGQGRSGANVPTF. The CDR3, as DNA: TGTGCCAGCAGTCCCGGACAGGGTCGCTCTGGGGCCAACGTCCCGACTTTC.

As for this clonotype: The DNA is omitted, as the CDR3 cannot be located on it reliably, and the CDR3 follows TCRdb's listing. This chain links TRBV28 with TRBJ1-1; the D call of TRBD1 is as the table states it, not checked on the DNA. The CDR3 is 12 residues long, ends included. Germline values: CDR1 MDHEN, CDR2 SYDVKM. The CDR3 loop reads CASIGVGRGTFF.

The J gene is TRBJ1-2, the V gene TRBV4-1, with 7 positions matching TRBD1. Per the germline V gene, CDR1 is MGHRA and CDR2 is YSYEKL. The CDR3 extends over 16 amino acids. The V gene end was trimmed by 7 bases and the J gene end by 8 bases; junction bases not matched to a gene: 19. CDR3: CASTSGPQTGPGGYTF. The CDR3 nucleotides read TGCGCCAGCACCTCGGGGCCACAGACAGGGCCCGGGGGCTACACCTTC.

The chain employs TRBV20-1 and TRBJ2-3, with 8 bases aligning to TRBD2. Germline-derived CDR1 and CDR2 are DFQATT and SNEGSKA (reference sequence). The CDR3 has 13 amino acids. V lost 0 bases and J lost 7; bases outside the gene matches: 3. CDR3 bases: TGCAGTGCTAGAGAAGGCGGGGGGAATACGCAGTATTTT. Translating gives CSAREGGGNTQYF.

This clonotype has a handful of counts. The chain combines TRBV12-3 or TRBV12-4 with TRBJ2-3; D is ambiguous. CDR3 size: 11 residues. Trimming left V 7 bases short and J 6 bases short, with 8 bases between. DNA for the CDR3: TGTGCCAGCATTTTTGTGGATACGCAGTATTTT. This encodes CASIFVDTQYF.

Only a few counts were recorded for this clonotype. This chain links TRBV18 with TRBJ1-4, with D hard to call. From germline, CDR1 is KGHSH and CDR2 LQKENI. The CDR3 loop spans 15 amino acids. Trimming left V 5 bases short and J 0 bases short, with 10 bases between. CDR3 residues: CASSRSAPTNEKLFF. The CDR3 DNA follows: TGTGCCAGCTCAAGGTCGGCCCCAACTAATGAAAAACTGTTTTTT. Using reference TRBV18 and TRBJ1-4 for the parts outside the CDR3, the full variable domain is NAGVMQNPRHLVRRRGQEARLRCSPMKGHSHVYWYRQLPEEGLKFMVYLQKENIIDESGMPKERFSAEFPKEGPSILRIQQVVRGDSAAYFCASSRSAPTNEKLFFGSGTQLSVL.

The J gene is TRBJ1-2, the V gene TRBV3-1; D is unresolved. Trimming took 1 base from V and 4 from J, leaving 10 bases between them. Germline V gives CDR1 LGHDT, CDR2 YNNKEL (reference sequence). The CDR3 covers 14 residues. The DNA of the CDR3 is TGTGCCAGCAGCCAAGGCCGGATTTCCTATGGCTACACCTTC. Protein product: CASSQGRISYGYTF.

V usage is TRBV27 and J usage is TRBJ1-1; D gene ambiguous. Germline CDR1 MNHEY, CDR2 SMNVEV (reference sequence). The CDR3 sequence is 13 residues long. V lost 4 bases to trimming and J lost 5 bases, with 11 bases between them. CDR3 sequence (DNA): TGTGCCAGCAGTTGGCAGATGAGGACTGAAGCTTTCTTT. The encoded protein is CASSWQMRTEAFF.